The rows below give T cell receptor beta chains drawn from one sample of a study of CD8+ T cells in alopecia areata. Here immunoSEQ multiplex PCR was the method, and the copy in TCRdb shows in-frame clones only, minus some. The sample holds 170,000 or so clones, about 53% seen once. The sample was CD8+ T cells sorted from blood, taken at week 24, from a patient treated with tofacitinib. All receptors derive from a human donor with alopecia areata. CDR3s include the opening cysteine and the closing phenylalanine or tryptophan. The order of the fields is clone size, J gene, V gene, D gene, CDR3 protein, CDR3 DNA. The D gene is left open where the match is weak. Expanded clones get a size class; other rows say once, few or many, or leave the size out.

abundance: .; j_gene: TRBJ1-2; v_gene: TRBV19; d_gene: .; CDR3aa: CASSMGDYGYTF; CDR3nt: TGTGCCAGTAGTATGGGGGACTATGGCTACACCTTC
abundance: few; j_gene: TRBJ2-5; v_gene: TRBV2; d_gene: TRBD2; CDR3aa: CASSASQAGQETQYF; CDR3nt: TGTGCCAGCAGTGCCTCCCAAGCGGGGCAAGAGACCCAGTACTTC
abundance: .; j_gene: TRBJ2-3; v_gene: TRBV7-2; d_gene: .; CDR3aa: CASSFLLDPTDTQYF; CDR3nt: TGTGCCAGCAGCTTTTTGCTGGACCCAACAGATACGCAGTATTTT
abundance: .; j_gene: TRBJ2-1; v_gene: TRBV29-1; d_gene: TRBD2; CDR3aa: CSVYGLVDNEQFF; CDR3nt: TGCAGCGTTTATGGACTAGTGGACAATGAGCAGTTCTTC
abundance: .; j_gene: TRBJ2-2; v_gene: TRBV9; d_gene: .; CDR3aa: CASSVYTGELFF; CDR3nt: TGTGCCAGCAGCGTTTACACCGGGGAGCTGTTTTTT
abundance: .; j_gene: TRBJ2-3; v_gene: TRBV7-3; d_gene: TRBD2; CDR3aa: CASSQRGATATDTQYF; CDR3nt: TGTGCCAGCAGTCAGCGGGGGGCCACGGCCACAGATACGCAGTATTTT
abundance: .; j_gene: TRBJ1-5; v_gene: TRBV7-9; d_gene: .; CDR3aa: CASSSQGQPQHF; CDR3nt: TGTGCCAGCAGCTCACAGGGACAGCCCCAGCATTTT
abundance: .; j_gene: TRBJ1-5; v_gene: TRBV7-2; d_gene: TRBD1; CDR3aa: CASSLGAGGQPQHF; CDR3nt: TGTGCCAGCAGCTTAGGGGCAGGGGGTCAGCCCCAGCATTTT
abundance: few; j_gene: TRBJ2-2; v_gene: TRBV4-3; d_gene: .; CDR3aa: CASSQDVGNTGELFF; CDR3nt: TGCGCCAGCAGCCAAGATGTAGGGAACACCGGGGAGCTGTTTTTT
abundance: few; j_gene: TRBJ1-1; v_gene: TRBV21-1; d_gene: .; CDR3aa: CASSYTGANAEAFF; CDR3nt: TGTGCCAGCAGCTACACAGGGGCTAACGCTGAAGCTTTCTTT
abundance: .; j_gene: TRBJ1-2; v_gene: TRBV30; d_gene: .; CDR3aa: CAWSPGNYGYTF; CDR3nt: TGTGCCTGGAGTCCCGGGAACTATGGCTACACCTTC
abundance: .; j_gene: TRBJ2-1; v_gene: TRBV30; d_gene: TRBD2; CDR3aa: CAWSVGGGDNEQFF; CDR3nt: TGTGCCTGGAGTGTTGGCGGGGGGGACAATGAGCAGTTCTTC
abundance: .; j_gene: TRBJ2-1; v_gene: TRBV29-1; d_gene: TRBD2; CDR3aa: CSASGGARNEQFF; CDR3nt: TGCAGCGCCAGCGGGGGGGCCAGGAATGAGCAGTTCTTC
abundance: .; j_gene: TRBJ2-5; v_gene: TRBV27; d_gene: .; CDR3aa: CASSYGTPGATQETQYF; CDR3nt: TGTGCCAGCAGCTACGGAACTCCAGGCGCCACTCAAGAGACCCAGTACTTC
abundance: few; j_gene: TRBJ2-3; v_gene: TRBV25-1; d_gene: .; CDR3aa: CASSDRLGTSDTQYF; CDR3nt: TGTGCCAGCAGTGATCGTCTGGGGACCTCAGATACGCAGTATTTT
abundance: .; j_gene: TRBJ2-7; v_gene: TRBV5-4; d_gene: .; CDR3aa: CASSVDPLGEQYF; CDR3nt: TGTGCCAGCAGCGTTGACCCCCTGGGTGAGCAGTACTTC
abundance: .; j_gene: TRBJ1-1; v_gene: TRBV29-1; d_gene: TRBD1; CDR3aa: CSGQGATEAFF; CDR3nt: TGCAGCGGACAGGGGGCGACTGAAGCTTTCTTT
abundance: .; j_gene: TRBJ1-6; v_gene: TRBV6-4; d_gene: TRBD1; CDR3aa: CASGEGQGRSPLHF; CDR3nt: TGTGCCAGCGGCGAGGGACAGGGCCGTTCACCCCTCCACTTT
abundance: .; j_gene: TRBJ2-7; v_gene: TRBV9; d_gene: .; CDR3aa: CASSPFATSSYEQYF; CDR3nt: TGTGCCAGCAGCCCCTTTGCGACTTCTTCCTACGAGCAGTACTTC
abundance: .; j_gene: TRBJ1-2; v_gene: TRBV27; d_gene: TRBD1; CDR3aa: CASSSHLTGGDGYTF; CDR3nt: TGTGCCAGCAGTTCCCACCTCACAGGGGGAGATGGCTACACCTTC
abundance: .; j_gene: TRBJ1-5; v_gene: TRBV4-3; d_gene: .; CDR3aa: CAGSLDRFNQPQHF; CDR3nt: TGCGCCGGCAGCCTGGACCGTTTCAATCAGCCCCAGCATTTT
abundance: .; j_gene: TRBJ2-2; v_gene: TRBV30; d_gene: .; CDR3aa: CAWSLGDTGELFF; CDR3nt: TGTGCCTGGAGTTTGGGGGACACCGGGGAGCTGTTTTTT
abundance: .; j_gene: TRBJ2-7; v_gene: TRBV30; d_gene: .; CDR3aa: CAWSGTTYEQYF; CDR3nt: TGTGCCTGGAGTGGCACTACCTACGAGCAGTACTTC
abundance: .; j_gene: TRBJ1-2; v_gene: TRBV27; d_gene: .; CDR3aa: CASSGGDYGYTF; CDR3nt: TGTGCCTCAAGTGGGGGAGACTATGGCTACACCTTC
abundance: few; j_gene: TRBJ1-6; v_gene: TRBV7-9; d_gene: TRBD1; CDR3aa: CASSGEQGNSPLHF; CDR3nt: TGTGCCAGCAGCGGGGAACAGGGGAATTCACCCCTCCACTTT
abundance: few; j_gene: TRBJ2-5; v_gene: TRBV28; d_gene: TRBD1; CDR3aa: CASSDRGLETQYF; CDR3nt: TGTGCCAGCAGTGACAGGGGGCTGGAGACCCAGTACTTC
abundance: .; j_gene: TRBJ2-7; v_gene: TRBV5-1; d_gene: TRBD1; CDR3aa: CASNAWTGTSYEQYF; CDR3nt: TGCGCCAGCAACGCATGGACAGGGACCTCCTACGAGCAGTACTTC
abundance: .; j_gene: TRBJ1-2; v_gene: TRBV5-6; d_gene: .; CDR3aa: CASSLDHRADYGYTF; CDR3nt: TGTGCCAGCAGCTTGGACCACAGGGCGGACTATGGCTACACCTTC
abundance: .; j_gene: TRBJ2-2; v_gene: TRBV30; d_gene: .; CDR3aa: CAWTSGARTGELFF; CDR3nt: TGTGCCTGGACCTCAGGGGCGCGCACCGGGGAGCTGTTTTTT
abundance: .; j_gene: TRBJ2-2; v_gene: TRBV30; d_gene: .; CDR3aa: CAWTLTGNTGELFF; CDR3nt: TGTGCCTGGACTCTCACAGGGAACACCGGGGAGCTGTTTTTT
abundance: once; j_gene: TRBJ2-3; v_gene: TRBV2; d_gene: .; CDR3aa: CASRWGSDTQYF; CDR3nt: TGTGCCAGCCGTTGGGGGTCGGATACGCAGTATTTT
abundance: .; j_gene: TRBJ2-2; v_gene: TRBV30; d_gene: .; CDR3aa: CAWSLGAGELFF; CDR3nt: TGTGCCTGGAGTTTGGGGGCCGGGGAGCTGTTTTTT
abundance: .; j_gene: TRBJ2-7; v_gene: TRBV5-1; d_gene: TRBD2; CDR3aa: CASSSKPGTSVYEQYF; CDR3nt: TGCGCCAGCAGCTCAAAACCCGGGACTAGCGTCTACGAGCAGTACTTC
abundance: .; j_gene: TRBJ2-7; v_gene: TRBV4-2; d_gene: .; CDR3aa: CASSQTLRAEQYF; CDR3nt: TGTGCCAGCAGCCAAACGCTTCGGGCCGAGCAGTACTTC
abundance: .; j_gene: TRBJ1-2; v_gene: TRBV4-1; d_gene: .; CDR3aa: CASSQNQGNGYTF; CDR3nt: TGCGCCAGCAGCCAAAACCAGGGGAATGGCTACACCTTC
abundance: .; j_gene: TRBJ1-2; v_gene: TRBV19; d_gene: TRBD1; CDR3aa: CASSPTGLYGYTF; CDR3nt: TGTGCCAGTAGTCCGACAGGGCTCTATGGCTACACCTTC
abundance: .; j_gene: TRBJ2-1; v_gene: TRBV11-2; d_gene: .; CDR3aa: CASTVNNEQFF; CDR3nt: TGTGCCAGCACCGTCAACAATGAGCAGTTCTTC
abundance: .; j_gene: TRBJ2-5; v_gene: TRBV6-5; d_gene: TRBD2; CDR3aa: CASSYDTSGDETQYF; CDR3nt: TGTGCCAGCAGTTACGACACTAGCGGGGACGAGACCCAGTACTTC
abundance: .; j_gene: TRBJ1-1; v_gene: TRBV6-5; d_gene: .; CDR3aa: CASSYSSTGGTEAFF; CDR3nt: TGTGCCAGCAGTTACTCGAGCACGGGAGGCACTGAAGCTTTCTTT
abundance: .; j_gene: TRBJ1-5; v_gene: TRBV12-5; d_gene: .; CDR3aa: CASGPDTNQPQHF; CDR3nt: TGTGCTAGTGGCCCGGACACTAATCAGCCCCAGCATTTT
abundance: few; j_gene: TRBJ2-7; v_gene: TRBV25-1; d_gene: .; CDR3aa: CASSHDEQYF; CDR3nt: TGTGCCAGCAGCCACGACGAGCAGTACTTC
abundance: .; j_gene: TRBJ2-3; v_gene: TRBV9; d_gene: TRBD2; CDR3aa: CASSSILAEADTQYF; CDR3nt: TGTGCCAGCAGCTCAATACTAGCGGAGGCAGATACGCAGTATTTT
abundance: .; j_gene: TRBJ1-1; v_gene: TRBV5-4; d_gene: .; CDR3aa: CASRPMGDRNTEAFF; CDR3nt: TGTGCCAGCAGGCCCATGGGCGATCGGAACACTGAAGCTTTCTTT
abundance: few; j_gene: TRBJ2-1; v_gene: TRBV29-1; d_gene: .; CDR3aa: CSVREGLSEQFF; CDR3nt: TGCAGCGTCCGGGAAGGGCTTTCTGAGCAGTTCTTC
abundance: .; j_gene: TRBJ2-7; v_gene: TRBV5-3; d_gene: .; CDR3aa: CASSLVPRDEQYF; CDR3nt: TGTGCCAGCAGCTTGGTCCCGAGGGACGAGCAGTACTTC
abundance: .; j_gene: TRBJ1-2; v_gene: TRBV5-6; d_gene: .; CDR3aa: CASSPGANYGYTF; CDR3nt: TGTGCCAGCAGTCCGGGGGCTAACTATGGCTACACCTTC
abundance: .; j_gene: TRBJ2-3; v_gene: TRBV10-3; d_gene: TRBD2; CDR3aa: CAISEGLENTDTQYF; CDR3nt: TGTGCCATCAGTGAGGGACTAGAAAACACAGATACGCAGTATTTT
abundance: .; j_gene: TRBJ1-1; v_gene: TRBV7-9; d_gene: .; CDR3aa: CASRTDNTEAFF; CDR3nt: TGTGCCAGCCGGACAGATAACACTGAAGCTTTCTTT
abundance: .; j_gene: TRBJ2-2; v_gene: TRBV4-3; d_gene: .; CDR3aa: CASSLDRGTGELFF; CDR3nt: TGCGCCAGCAGCCTCGATCGCGGGACCGGGGAGCTGTTTTTT
abundance: .; j_gene: TRBJ2-1; v_gene: TRBV4-2; d_gene: .; CDR3aa: CASSQGLDYNEQFF; CDR3nt: TGTGCCAGCAGCCAGGGACTGGATTACAATGAGCAGTTCTTC